This TCR beta chain was profiled in a study of shared clonotypes between healthy human individuals. Whole-study context: Three CD4 naive, three CD4 memory, two CD8 naive and one CD8 memory plate were used per donor. Study-wide findings and caveats: Although depth was large, rarefaction showed that sequencing of the sorted subsets was incomplete.

This clone has only a few counts. The antigen is unknown. Germline-derived CDR1 and CDR2 are MNHNY and SVGAGI (reference sequence). This CDR3 has 13 residues. Trimming removed 7 bases from V and 7 bases from J, with 16 bases in between. An assay was performed, and its level was deep. Using immunoSEQ multiplex PCR, the repertoire was profiled, and TCRdb retains in-frame clones only, with some absent. The profile covers about 2.4 million clones, with 93% appearing a single time and about 0.38% taken by the ten largest. This TCR came from a young man in good health. Some clones in this sample may be carry-over from other donors' samples. The specimen was naive CD4+ T cells from PBMCs. Specified subset: CD45RA+ positively selected. The rearrangement uses TRBV6-6 and TRBJ1-2, with D perhaps matching TRBD1 (6 bases). CDR3 DNA: TGTGCCAGCAAGGGGGAGGGCGCGGGTGGCTACACCTTC. Protein: CASKGEGAGGYTF.